The 21 T cell receptor beta chains given below trace back to one sample, sequenced in a study of control samples from healthy donors and cancer patients. The method was immunoSEQ multiplex PCR; TCRdb's version includes in-frame clones alone and lacks a portion of them. The sample lists 100,000 to 150,000 clones, about 92% occurring once. Sequencing input: blood. Source of these receptors: a woman aged 45-65 years in good health.

The chain carries TRBV2 and TRBJ2-3, with D perhaps matching TRBD1 (6 bases). CDR1 is SNHLY and CDR2 is FYNNEI in the germline V gene. The CDR3 consists of 15 residues. Trimming stripped 5 bases from V and 5 bases from J, with 17 bases between. In DNA, the CDR3 is TGTGCCAGCAGTTTTCAACAGGGTCGGGAAGATACGCAGTATTTT. This sequence encodes CASSFQQGREDTQYF.

Regarding this clone: Different DNA sequences within this sample yield the same CDR3. V and J are TRBV5-1 and TRBJ1-1; possible D gene TRBD1, 6 bases. This CDR3 contains 14 residues. From germline, CDR1 is SGHRS and CDR2 YFSETQ. The V and J ends lost 0 bases and 2 bases respectively, with 8 bases between them. CDR3 loop: CASSLGTANTEAFF. The CDR3 nucleotides are TGCGCCAGCAGCTTGGGGACAGCTAACACTGAAGCTTTCTTT.

This clone was observed a single time. The J gene is TRBJ1-1, the V gene TRBV18; D is possibly TRBD1 (6 bases). Trimming left V 3 bases short and J 1 base short, with 15 bases between. Germline V lookup: CDR1 KGHSH, CDR2 LQKENI. The CDR3 has 16 residues. The CDR3 nucleotides are TGTGCCAGCTCACCTTCGGGACAAACGCAGAACACTGAAGCTTTCTTT. This gives the protein CASSPSGQTQNTEAFF.

This chain joins TRBV2 and TRBJ2-2; 8 bases agree with TRBD1. J gave up 6 bases and V 3 bases, and 6 bases lay outside the gene matches. The CDR3 contains 15 residues. In germline, CDR1 is SNHLY, CDR2 FYNNEI. This CDR3 is CASSDGQGEAGELFF. The CDR3 nucleotides are TGTGCCAGCAGTGATGGACAGGGCGAGGCCGGGGAGCTGTTTTTT. Full variable domain (remainder filled in from reference TRBV2 and TRBJ2-2): EPEVTQTPSHQVTQMGQEVILRCVPISNHLYFYWYRQILGQKVEFLVSFYNNEISEKSEIFDDQFSVERPDGSNFTLKIRSTKLEDSAMYFCASSDGQGEAGELFFGEGSRLTVL.

V gene TRBV6-5 combines with J gene TRBJ1-5; TRBD1 is a possible D gene (6 bases). Germline CDR1 and CDR2: MNHEY and SVGAGI. The CDR3 sequence is 15 residues long. Trimming removed 6 bases at V and 0 bases at J, with 12 bases between. This CDR3 reads CASREGGHSNQPQHF. The CDR3 bases are TGTGCCAGCAGGGAGGGGGGACATAGCAATCAGCCCCAGCATTTT.

The chain is built from TRBV29-1 and TRBJ1-1; 8 bases map to TRBD1. Germline V gene lookup returns CDR1 SQVTM and CDR2 ANQGSEA. The V segment lost 7 bases and the J segment 0 bases; nucleotides outside the gene matches: 4. The CDR3 contains 13 residues. The CDR3 region is CSGTGNMNTEAFF. CDR3 bases: TGCAGCGGGACAGGGAACATGAACACTGAAGCTTTCTTT.

V and J are TRBV6-6 and TRBJ2-7; D call uncertain. The V gene's germline CDR1 is MNHNY and CDR2 SVGAGI (reference sequence). The CDR3 totals 12 residues. The V end lost 9 bases, the J end lost 0 bases, and 9 bases lay between the germline ends. CDR3 loop: CASRGVSYEQYF. For the CDR3, the DNA is TGTGCCAGTAGAGGCGTCTCCTACGAGCAGTACTTC.

The J gene is TRBJ2-7, the V gene TRBV14; TRBD1 agrees at 9 bases. This CDR3 comprises 15 residues. CDR1 and CDR2 from the germline V gene are SGHDN and FVKESK. V was pared by 0 bases and J by 3 bases, with 3 bases of the junction left unmatched. CDR3 DNA sequence: TGTGCCAGCAGCCAAGATTTGGGACAGGGCTACGAGCAGTACTTC. Translation: CASSQDLGQGYEQYF. Complete variable domain (other parts from reference TRBV14 and TRBJ2-7): EAGVTQFPSHSVIEKGQTVTLRCDPISGHDNLYWYRRVMGKEIKFLLHFVKESKQDESGMPNNRFLAERTGGTYSTLKVQPAELEDSGVYFCASSQDLGQGYEQYFGPGTRLTVT.

V usage is TRBV5-4 and J usage is TRBJ1-2; D gene unclear. Germline CDR1 SGHNT, CDR2 YYREEE (reference sequence). The CDR3 loop spans 13 amino acids. The V end was cut by 4 bases, the J end by 3 bases, with 10 bases between. This CDR3 is CASSGRRDYGYTF. CDR3 sequence (DNA): TGTGCCAGCAGCGGGAGAAGAGACTATGGCTACACCTTC.

This chain uses TRBV4-2 with TRBJ2-5, with 12 bases lining up with TRBD2. This CDR3 comprises 17 residues. Germline lookup yields CDR1 LGHNA and CDR2 YNFKEQ. Losses at the gene ends were 0 bases for V and 4 bases for J; bases not matched to a gene: 6. CDR3 sequence reads: CASSQDPSGRASETQYF. CDR3 nucleotides: TGTGCCAGCAGCCAAGACCCTAGCGGGAGGGCCTCAGAGACCCAGTACTTC.

The gene calls are TRBV19 and TRBJ1-1; 7 bases agree with TRBD1. After removal of 4 bases from V and 8 bases from J, the junction contained 16 bases not matched to a gene. The CDR3 is 16 residues long. The germline V gene encodes CDR1 LNHDA and CDR2 SQIVND (reference sequence). The CDR3 DNA reads TGTGCCAGTAGTAGGGAACAGGGGTGGGACCCAGCAGAAGCTTTCTTT. It yields the protein CASSREQGWDPAEAFF.

The V and J genes are TRBV6-5 and TRBJ1-3, with D unclear. This CDR3 spans 14 amino acids. Germline V gene lookup returns CDR1 MNHEY and CDR2 SVGAGI. The V end lost 7 bases, the J end lost 3 bases, and 13 bases lay between the germline ends. The CDR3 is CASTGFRSGNTIYF. CDR3 sequence (DNA): TGTGCCAGCACGGGATTTCGCAGTGGAAACACCATATATTTT.

This clone was seen just once. V gene TRBV10-3 combines with J gene TRBJ2-3; TRBD2 agrees at 10 bases. The junction had 9 bases not matched to a gene; V was cut back by 8 bases and J by 4 bases. The CDR3 consists of 15 residues. Germline CDR1 is ENHRY and CDR2 is SYGVKD. The CDR3 loop is CAIQPVAGGPDTQYF. CDR3 nucleotides: TGTGCCATCCAACCAGTAGCGGGAGGACCAGATACGCAGTATTTT.

Concerning this clone: Other DNA sequences in the sample encode the same CDR3. V and J are TRBV3-1 (or the pseudogene TRBV3-2) and TRBJ1-5, with 7 bases identical to TRBD1. With 4 bases clipped from V and 1 base from J, the junction kept 1 base outside the gene matches. The CDR3 loop spans 14 amino acids. From germline, CDR1 is LGHDT and CDR2 YNNKEL (reference sequence). For the CDR3, the DNA is TGTGCCAGCAGCCCAGGGGGAAGCAATCAGCCCCAGCATTTT. Its protein product is CASSPGGSNQPQHF.

The gene calls are TRBV11-2 and TRBJ2-7, with 9 positions matching TRBD1. CDR1 and CDR2 (germline): SGHAT, FQNNGV. V gave up 2 bases and J gave up 5 bases; unmatched junction bases: 10. This CDR3 is 16 amino acids long. CDR3 nucleotide sequence: TGTGCCAGCAGCTTAAATCCAACTGGGACAGGGAACGAGCAGTACTTC. Protein product: CASSLNPTGTGNEQYF.

Of note for this clone: The same CDR3 can be traced to other DNA sequences in this sample. The rearrangement links TRBV6-5 to TRBJ1-6; possibly TRBD1 for D (5 bases). Trimming took 2 bases from V and 9 from J, leaving 8 bases between them. Per germline, CDR1 MNHEY and CDR2 SVGAGI. The CDR3 loop spans 13 amino acids. In DNA, the CDR3 is TGTGCCAGCAGTTACAGGGGTAGTTCACCCCTCCACTTT. This translates into CASSYRGSSPLHF.

The CDR3 sequence: CASSQRGSIQETQYF. CDR3 nucleotide sequence: TGTGCCAGCAGCCAAAGGGGGAGCATCCAAGAGACCCAGTACTTC. The V call is TRBV14, the J call TRBJ2-5; weak D call: TRBD1 (6 bases). Germline CDR1 SGHDN, CDR2 FVKESK. The CDR3 runs to 15 residues. The V and J ends lost 2 bases and 1 base respectively, with 11 bases between them.

The chain is built from TRBV12-3 or TRBV12-4 and TRBJ1-2; D gene unclear. V lost 4 bases and J lost 6, with 9 bases in between. The CDR3 has 12 residues. DNA for the CDR3: TGTGCCAGCAGTTACGCGGCAGATGGCTACACCTTC. The encoded protein is CASSYAADGYTF.

The chain links TRBV3-1 (or the pseudogene TRBV3-2) to TRBJ2-5; D uncertain. Germline CDR1 is LGHDT and CDR2 is YNNKEL (reference sequence). This CDR3 comprises 13 residues. The germline V and J ends were trimmed by 1 base and 1 base, with 4 bases remaining between them. The CDR3 loop reads CASSQGPQETQYF. CDR3 nucleotides: TGTGCCAGCAGCCAAGGGCCCCAAGAGACCCAGTACTTC.

Note on this clone: Other DNA sequences within the sample encode an identical CDR3. The chain employs TRBV5-1 and TRBJ2-3, with D uncertain. The CDR3 spans 16 residues. The germline V gene has CDR1 SGHRS and CDR2 YFSETQ. V lost 0 bases to trimming and J lost 3 bases, with 14 bases between them. The CDR3 coding sequence is TGCGCCAGCAGCTTGGTAAGCCGACGATCAACAGATACGCAGTATTTT. This translates into CASSLVSRRSTDTQYF.

CDR3 coding DNA: TGTGCCAGCACCCACTCTACGGGCACTGAAGCTTTCTTT. It yields the protein CASTHSTGTEAFF. The chain is built from TRBV6-5 and TRBJ1-1; D gene unclear. The CDR3 sequence is 13 residues long. Between the trimmed V and J ends, which lost 7 bases and 4 bases, there was a span of 13 bases. From germline, CDR1 is MNHEY and CDR2 SVGAGI.